The 19 T cell receptor beta chains below all came from one sample that was sequenced in a study of blood T cell repertoires in COVID-19. Only in-frame clones appear in the TCRdb table, and some are missing; sequencing was by immunoSEQ multiplex PCR. This sample yields about 120,000 clones, of which 78% are seen a single time; over 2% belongs to the top ten. Sequences were obtained from peripheral blood. These receptors were taken from a man between 65 and 79 years old with acute or convalescent COVID-19.

The chain uses TRBV7-2 and TRBJ2-1; D uncertain. The germline V gene encodes CDR1 SGHTA and CDR2 FQGNSA. This CDR3 comprises 14 residues. V lost 5 bases and J 0 bases, leaving 8 bases between the germline ends. As DNA, the CDR3 is TGTGCCAGCAGCCTCCCGGGCTCCTACAATGAGCAGTTCTTC. Translation: CASSLPGSYNEQFF.

The V and J genes are TRBV10-3 and TRBJ1-1; 7 bases map to TRBD1. The trim removed 4 bases at V and 5 bases at J, leaving 7 bases unmatched. The CDR3 covers 14 residues. The germline CDR1 and CDR2 sequences are ENHRY and SYGVKD. The CDR3 sequence is CAISAATGRTEAFF. CDR3 DNA sequence: TGTGCCATCAGTGCAGCGACAGGGCGAACTGAAGCTTTCTTT.

The rearrangement links TRBV20-1 to TRBJ1-5; a weak D match, TRBD1 (6 bases). The V end lost 3 bases, the J end lost 10 bases, and 16 bases lay between the germline ends. Germline V gene lookup returns CDR1 DFQATT and CDR2 SNEGSKA (reference sequence). This CDR3 has 13 residues. CDR3 protein: CSASAGGWVPQHF. The CDR3 nucleotides are TGCAGTGCTAGTGCGGGGGGCTGGGTACCCCAGCATTTT.

This clone has only a few counts. This chain links TRBV4-3 with TRBJ2-7; D is unclear. The CDR3 has 15 residues. In germline, CDR1 is LGHNA, CDR2 YSLEER. V was shortened by 4 bases and J by 5 bases, with 18 bases between the two germline ends. The CDR3 is CASSPSLGSIHEQYF. Written as DNA, the CDR3 is TGCGCCAGCAGCCCCTCCTTGGGCAGTATCCACGAGCAGTACTTC.

The chain has TRBV6-6 and TRBJ1-6; a possible D gene is TRBD1 (5 bases). Between the trimmed V and J ends, which lost 5 bases and 1 base, there was a span of 21 bases. The CDR3 is 19 amino acids. The germline V gene has CDR1 MNHNY and CDR2 SVGAGI (reference sequence). The CDR3 is CASSRSRVSLGSYNSPLHF. As DNA, the CDR3 is TGTGCCAGCAGTCGGTCCAGGGTGTCATTGGGATCCTATAATTCACCCCTCCACTTT.

The chain couples TRBV7-2 to TRBJ1-2; the D is unclear. The V gene's germline CDR1 is SGHTA and CDR2 FQGNSA. Between the trimmed V and J ends, which lost 5 bases and 5 bases, there was a span of 18 bases. The CDR3 loop spans 15 amino acids. The CDR3 DNA reads as TGTGCCAGCAGCCCCCAGCGGGCTCTTCAATATGGCTACACCTTC. Its translation: CASSPQRALQYGYTF.

The V and J genes are TRBV24-1 and TRBJ2-2; 12 bases fit TRBD2. Germline V gene sequence: CDR1 KGHDR, CDR2 SFDVKD. After removal of 4 bases from V and 6 bases from J, the junction contained 2 bases not matched to a gene. The CDR3 is 15 residues long. For the CDR3, the DNA is TGTGCCACCAGTGACCCTAGCGGGGGGGCCGGGGAGCTGTTTTTT. Its translation is CATSDPSGGAGELFF.

V is TRBV19 and J is TRBJ2-6; 7 bases agree with TRBD1. The V gene end was trimmed by 3 bases and the J gene end by 1 base; junction bases not matched to a gene: 3. Germline CDR1 LNHDA, CDR2 SQIVND (reference sequence). The CDR3 length is 16 residues. The CDR3 coding sequence is TGTGCCAGTAGTATGAACAGGGGATCTGGGGCCAACGTCCTGACTTTC. It specifies CASSMNRGSGANVLTF.

The V gene is TRBV9, the J gene TRBJ2-2; 8 positions match TRBD2. V shed 3 bases, J shed 0 bases, and the junction held 4 bases outside the gene matches. This CDR3 region has 16 residues. Germline V lookup: CDR1 SGDLS, CDR2 YYNGEE. In DNA form, the CDR3 reads TGTGCCAGCAGCGGGCGGGGGGCACCGAACACCGGGGAGCTGTTTTTT. Residues: CASSGRGAPNTGELFF.

This clone was counted a few times. The rearrangement joins TRBV6-4 to TRBJ1-2, with 7 bases identical to TRBD1. The germline CDR1 and CDR2 sequences are MRHNA and SNTAGT. V lost 3 bases and J lost 3; bases outside the gene matches: 7. CDR3 length: 15 amino acids. The CDR3 loop is CASSEWAGGDYGYTF. The DNA of the CDR3 is TGTGCCAGCAGTGAGTGGGCAGGGGGTGACTATGGCTACACCTTC.

The rearrangement links TRBV27 to TRBJ1-2, with a weak D call TRBD1 (6 bases). Trimming cost V 6 bases and J 4 bases, with 12 bases left between them. Germline V gene sequence: CDR1 MNHEY, CDR2 SMNVEV (reference sequence). The CDR3 has 13 residues. The CDR3 DNA sequence: TGTGCCAGCAGCGCAACAGGGATCTATGGCTACACCTTC. It yields the protein CASSATGIYGYTF.

This chain connects TRBV29-1 to TRBJ2-3; 14 bases are a match to TRBD2. CDR1 is SQVTM, CDR2 ANQGSEA, per germline. V shed 7 bases, J shed 5 bases, and the junction held 14 bases outside the gene matches. CDR3 size: 17 residues. The CDR3 reads CSGRGTSGGSIEDTQYF. The CDR3 bases are TGCAGCGGACGGGGGACTAGCGGGGGCTCTATAGAAGATACGCAGTATTTT.

The genes are TRBV2 and TRBJ1-5; possibly TRBD1 for D (5 bases). CDR1 and CDR2 from the germline V gene are SNHLY and FYNNEI. The CDR3 contains 14 residues. The germline V and J ends were trimmed by 6 bases and 6 bases, with 15 bases remaining between them. CDR3 DNA: TGTGCCAGCAGCGACTTCCGCGGGGGTCAGCCCCAGCATTTT. Protein: CASSDFRGGQPQHF.

V gene TRBV21-1 combines with J gene TRBJ1-6; the table's D call of TRBD1 was not tested on the DNA. TRBV21-1 is designated a pseudogene. The CDR3 has 17 residues. CDR3 in amino acids: CASSRTGQADWGSPLHF. Written as DNA, the CDR3 is TGTGCCAGCAGCAGAACCGGACAGGCGGATTGGGGGTCACCCCTCCACTTT.

V is TRBV4-2 and J is TRBJ2-7, with TRBD1 as a possible D gene (6 bases). Trimming left V 5 bases short and J 2 bases short, with 10 bases between. This CDR3 spans 13 amino acids. Germline V lookup: CDR1 LGHNA, CDR2 YNFKEQ. As DNA, the CDR3 is TGTGCCAGCAGCGCCGGACAGACCTACGAGCAGTACTTC. Its translation: CASSAGQTYEQYF.

The V and J genes are TRBV18 and TRBJ1-1; D uncertain. The length of the CDR3 is 14 residues. CDR1 is KGHSH and CDR2 is LQKENI in the germline V gene. V was trimmed by 3 bases and J by 1 base, leaving 9 bases between them. The CDR3 here is CASSPAASNTEAFF. The CDR3 nucleotides are TGTGCCAGCTCACCGGCCGCCTCGAACACTGAAGCTTTCTTT.

V is TRBV28 and J is TRBJ2-6, with D unclear. The CDR3 is 15 amino acids. CDR1 is MDHEN and CDR2 is SYDVKM in the germline V gene. V lost 2 bases, J lost 2 bases, and 7 bases lay in between. The CDR3 loop reads CASSLALAGANVLTF. The CDR3 DNA reads as TGTGCCAGCAGTTTAGCGCTGGCTGGGGCCAACGTCCTGACTTTC.

The chain carries TRBV5-4 and TRBJ2-3, with TRBD2 matching 12 bases. Per the germline V gene, CDR1 is SGHNT and CDR2 is YYREEE (reference sequence). The CDR3 has 17 residues. V dropped 0 bases and J dropped 3; count of bases not matched to a gene: 5. DNA for the CDR3: TGTGCCAGCAGCTTGGCTCCTAGCGGGGGGGCTACAGATACGCAGTATTTT. Translation gives CASSLAPSGGATDTQYF.

The V call is TRBV29-1, the J call TRBJ1-5; D is ambiguous. CDR1 and CDR2 from the germline V gene are SQVTM and ANQGSEA. V lost 4 bases to trimming and J lost 2 bases, with 9 bases between them. This CDR3 region has 13 residues. CDR3 DNA sequence: TGCAGCGTTGCGTCGGTTGGCAATCAGCCCCAGCATTTT. It yields the protein CSVASVGNQPQHF.